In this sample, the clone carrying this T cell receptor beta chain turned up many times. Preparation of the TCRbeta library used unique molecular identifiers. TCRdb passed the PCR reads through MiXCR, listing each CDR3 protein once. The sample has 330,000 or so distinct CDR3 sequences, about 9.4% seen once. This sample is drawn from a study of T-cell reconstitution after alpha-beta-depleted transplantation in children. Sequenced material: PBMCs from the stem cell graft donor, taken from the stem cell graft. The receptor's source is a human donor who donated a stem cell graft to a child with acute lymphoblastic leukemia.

The CDR3 region has the DNA TGTGCCAGCAGTCGGGACACCATGTACACCGGGGAGCTGTTTTTT. Residues: CASSRDTMYTGELFF. V usage is TRBV6-1 and J usage is TRBJ2-2; D may be TRBD1 (6 bases). Germline V gene lookup returns CDR1 MNHNS and CDR2 SASEGT. V was cut by 5 bases and J by 3 bases, with 13 bases left in between. The CDR3 length is 15 residues.